This T cell receptor beta chain was identified during a study of blood T cell repertoires in COVID-19. Assignments of participants to cohorts depended upon their own reported clinical history. The data were produced by immunoSEQ multiplex PCR, yet TCRdb's version contains in-frame clones alone and is incomplete. The sample lists hundreds of thousands of clones; 86% were seen once. This sequence originates from a man aged 35 to 55 who had recovered from COVID-19. Sample: PBMCs or T cells enriched from blood (not recorded which).

The CDR3 nucleotides are TGTGCCAGCAGCTTAGCACTCTGGGAGACCCAGTACTTC. The encoded protein is CASSLALWETQYF. V and J are TRBV7-9 and TRBJ2-5; D is unclear. CDR1 and CDR2 (germline): SEHNR, FQNEAQ (reference sequence). The CDR3 runs to 13 residues. Trimming took 0 bases from V and 5 from J, leaving 7 bases between them.